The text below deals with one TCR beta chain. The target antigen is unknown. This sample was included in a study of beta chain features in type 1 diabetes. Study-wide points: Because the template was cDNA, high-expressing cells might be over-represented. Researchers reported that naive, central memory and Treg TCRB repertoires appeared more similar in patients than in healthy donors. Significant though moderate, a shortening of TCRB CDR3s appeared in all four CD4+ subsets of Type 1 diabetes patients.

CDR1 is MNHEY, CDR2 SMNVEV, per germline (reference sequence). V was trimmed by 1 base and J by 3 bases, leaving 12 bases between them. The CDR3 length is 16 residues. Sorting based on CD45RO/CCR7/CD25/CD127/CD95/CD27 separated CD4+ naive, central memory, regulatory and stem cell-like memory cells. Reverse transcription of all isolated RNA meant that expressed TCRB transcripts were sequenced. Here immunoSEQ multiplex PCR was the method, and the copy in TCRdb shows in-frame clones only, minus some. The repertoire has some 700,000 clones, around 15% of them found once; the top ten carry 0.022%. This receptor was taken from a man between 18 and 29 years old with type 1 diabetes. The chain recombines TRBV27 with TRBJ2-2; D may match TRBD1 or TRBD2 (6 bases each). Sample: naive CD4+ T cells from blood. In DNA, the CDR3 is TGTGCCAGCAGTTTATGGCAGGGGACTGACACCGGGGAGCTGTTTTTT. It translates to CASSLWQGTDTGELFF.